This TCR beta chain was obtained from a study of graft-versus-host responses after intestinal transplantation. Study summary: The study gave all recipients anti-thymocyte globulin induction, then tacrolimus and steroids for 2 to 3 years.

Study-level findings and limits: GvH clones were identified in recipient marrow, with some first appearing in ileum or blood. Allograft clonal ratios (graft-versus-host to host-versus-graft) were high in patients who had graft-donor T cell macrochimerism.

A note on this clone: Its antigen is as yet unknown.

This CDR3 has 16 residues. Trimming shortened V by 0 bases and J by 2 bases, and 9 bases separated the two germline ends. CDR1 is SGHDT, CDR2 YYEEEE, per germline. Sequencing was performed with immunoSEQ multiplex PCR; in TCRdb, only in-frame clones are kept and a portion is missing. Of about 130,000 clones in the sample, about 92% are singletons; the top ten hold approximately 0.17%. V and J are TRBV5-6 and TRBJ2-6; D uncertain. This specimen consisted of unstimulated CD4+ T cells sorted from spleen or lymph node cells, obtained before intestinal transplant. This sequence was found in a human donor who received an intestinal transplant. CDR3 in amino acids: CASSLALVPGANVLTF. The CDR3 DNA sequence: TGTGCCAGCAGCTTGGCCCTAGTCCCTGGGGCCAACGTCCTGACTTTC.